This TCR beta chain was recorded in a study of blood T cells in healthy people across ages. The junction had 2 bases not matched to a gene; V was cut back by 3 bases and J by 3 bases. Germline values: CDR1 KGHSH, CDR2 LQKENI. CDR3 length equals 15 residues. Each individual donor underwent a draw of approximately 9.8 milliliters of peripheral blood. Whenever a sample was processed, at least 6.5 million PBMCs were isolated. Together with a sample-barcoded 5' primer, a J-beta primer mix was included in a second PCR lasting about 6 to 11 cycles. From the 5' RACE reads, TCRdb called clonotypes with MiXCR, one entry per CDR3 protein. The repertoire includes more than 450,000 distinct CDR3 sequences, about 28% of them detected once, and approximately 3.7% sits in the top ten. These records were also assigned to another study, of T cells of mothers and their children. From that study: Once extracted, all RNA went into cDNA synthesis at approximately 1.5 ug per 15 ul.

The V gene is TRBV18, the J gene TRBJ1-6, with 7 bases aligning to TRBD1. This clonotype was sampled from a boy younger than 10 in good health. The specimen was blood. In nucleotides, the CDR3 is TGTGCCAGCTCACCTACAGGGGACTATAATTCACCCCTCCACTTT. Protein sequence: CASSPTGDYNSPLHF.